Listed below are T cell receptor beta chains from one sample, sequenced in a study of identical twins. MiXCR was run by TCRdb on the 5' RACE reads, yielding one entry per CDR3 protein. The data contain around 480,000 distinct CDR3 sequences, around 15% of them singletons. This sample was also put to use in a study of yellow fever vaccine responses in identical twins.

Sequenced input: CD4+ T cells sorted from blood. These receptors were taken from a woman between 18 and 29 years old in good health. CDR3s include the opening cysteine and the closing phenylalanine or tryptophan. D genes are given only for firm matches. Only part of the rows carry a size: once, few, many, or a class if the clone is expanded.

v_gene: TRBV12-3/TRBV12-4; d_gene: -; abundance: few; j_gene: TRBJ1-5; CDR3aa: CASSLGTSNQPQHF
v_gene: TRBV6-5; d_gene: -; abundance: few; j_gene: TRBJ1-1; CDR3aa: CASSYRRGWGNTEAFF
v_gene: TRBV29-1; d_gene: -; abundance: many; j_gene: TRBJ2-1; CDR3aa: CSVVLRSSYNEQFF
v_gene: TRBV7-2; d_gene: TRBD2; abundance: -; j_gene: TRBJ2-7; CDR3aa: CASSQKGLAGVGEQYF
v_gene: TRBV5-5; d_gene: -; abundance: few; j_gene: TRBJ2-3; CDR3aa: CASSFSDPTDTQYF
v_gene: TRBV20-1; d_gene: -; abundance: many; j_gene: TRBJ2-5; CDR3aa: CSAPVGGIRETQYF
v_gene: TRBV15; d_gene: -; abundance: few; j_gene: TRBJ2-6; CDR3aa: CATSRGVEANVLTF
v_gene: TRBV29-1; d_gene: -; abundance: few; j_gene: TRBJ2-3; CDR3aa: CSVGPRLTDTQYF
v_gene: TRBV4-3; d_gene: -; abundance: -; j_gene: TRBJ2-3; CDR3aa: CASSQRRNRDTQYF
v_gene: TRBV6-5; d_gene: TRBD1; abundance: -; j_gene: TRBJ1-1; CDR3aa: CASSYIETGRNTEAFF
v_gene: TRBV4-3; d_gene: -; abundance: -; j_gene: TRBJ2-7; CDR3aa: CASSQALTSLRGEQYF
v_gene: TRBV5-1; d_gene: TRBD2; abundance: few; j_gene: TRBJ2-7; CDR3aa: CASRSSGVSYEQYF
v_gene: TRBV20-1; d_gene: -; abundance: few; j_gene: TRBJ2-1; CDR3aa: CSASLRGGHPAYNEQFF
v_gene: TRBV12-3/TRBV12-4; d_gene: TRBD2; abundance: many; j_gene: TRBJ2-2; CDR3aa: CASSPHTPGLAGGDTGELFF
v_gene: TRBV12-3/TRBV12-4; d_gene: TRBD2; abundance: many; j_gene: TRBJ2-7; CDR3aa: CASSSGGHYEQYF
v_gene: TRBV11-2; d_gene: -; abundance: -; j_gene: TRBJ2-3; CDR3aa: CASSPRGTPRSNTQYF
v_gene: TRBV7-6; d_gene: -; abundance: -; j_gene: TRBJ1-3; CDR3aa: CASSPAAGSPNTIYF